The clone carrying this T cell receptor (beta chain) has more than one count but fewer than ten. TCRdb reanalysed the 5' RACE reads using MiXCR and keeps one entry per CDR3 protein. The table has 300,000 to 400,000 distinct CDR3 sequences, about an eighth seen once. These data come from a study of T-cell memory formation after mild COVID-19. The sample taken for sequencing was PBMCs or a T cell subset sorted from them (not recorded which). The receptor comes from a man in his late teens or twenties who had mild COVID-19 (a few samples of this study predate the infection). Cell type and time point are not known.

Written as DNA, the CDR3 is TGCAGTGCTAGAGACCGAGGGGGTCCCTCCTACGAGCAGTACTTC. This sequence encodes CSARDRGGPSYEQYF. The chain joins TRBV20-1 to TRBJ2-7, with D maybe TRBD1 (6 bases). The length of the CDR3 is 15 residues. Germline assignment: CDR1 DFQATT and CDR2 SNEGSKA (reference sequence). V lost 0 bases and J lost 0, with 12 bases in between.